The clone carrying this T cell receptor (beta chain) was found many times. Researchers attached unique molecular identifiers to individual cDNA molecules. Each CDR3 protein is one row after TCRdb ran MiXCR on the 5' RACE reads. The sample lists about 49,000 distinct CDR3 sequences; about 4.6% were seen once. The data derive from a study of early T cells in non-severe SARS-CoV-2 infection. This TCR came from an adult who was a healthcare worker with PCR-confirmed SARS-CoV-2 infection or an uninfected control (not recorded which). The source material was whole blood.

As DNA, the CDR3 is TGTGCCAGCAGAAACCAGGGGTTTTCCTACAATGAGCAGTTCTTC. Translating gives CASRNQGFSYNEQFF. The J gene is TRBJ2-1, the V gene TRBV5-6; tentatively, D is TRBD1 (6 bases). V gave up 5 bases and J gave up 1 base, with 13 bases separating them. Looked up from germline, CDR1 is SGHDT and CDR2 is YYEEEE. The CDR3 totals 15 residues. The whole variable domain, filled in from reference TRBV5-6 and TRBJ2-1, reads DAGVTQSPTHLIKTRGQQVTLRCSPKSGHDTVSWYQQALGQGPQFIFQYYEEEERQRGNFPDRFSGHQFPNYSSELNVNALLLGDSALYLCASRNQGFSYNEQFFGPGTRLTVL.